This TCR beta chain is from a study of blood T cells in healthy people across ages (dated by TCRdb to between 2014 and 2017). A note on the overall study: In model experiments, template switching captured roughly one uniquely barcoded TCR beta cDNA molecule for every two T cells. The study measured age-related changes in TCR beta repertoire diversity using deep sequencing normalized with unique cDNA molecular identifiers. To avoid experimental bias, donors of different ages were spread randomly across the sequencing lanes. The donors were divided into four age groups: young (average around 16 years), middle-aged (around 37), aged (about 60) and long-lived (about 80). Two additional independent replicas of 1 million unique cDNA reads from the same blood draw were analyzed for two donors (one aged 18 to 29 and one aged 80 or older). Summary of the overall study and its limitations: The long-lived group showed more naive CD4+ T cells, fewer expanded clones and increased TCR diversity than the aged group, suggesting age selection. The percentage of naive T cells measured by flow cytometry correlated strongly with observed TCR beta diversity. Bulk unsorted PBMC profiling prevented conclusive comparison of naive and antigen-experienced compartments. Estimates of total diversity from one million sequenced T cells were regarded as lower bounds and underestimates. Because donor CMV infection status was unknown, age-related changes in expanded clonotypes were potentially confounded. Observed TCR beta diversity per million T cells fell roughly linearly with age, and a significant reduction was already apparent by age approximately 40.

The sample holds one count of this clonotype. The target of this receptor is not known. No much larger clone exists at a distance of one base, and base qualities are not known. Resting on one read, the evidence is weak. V loses 10 bases at its end and J loses 1 base; junction bases beyond the gene matches: 9. The germline V gene provides CDR1 MNHEY and CDR2 SVGEGT. The CDR3 contains 16 residues, cysteine and phenylalanine counted. This entry keeps only the CDR3 DNA: 48 bases, framed from base 1. Systemically healthy Caucasian individuals from Russia, some 38 in total and aged 6 to 90 years, were included as donors. Each donor gave 8 to 10 milliliters of peripheral blood, drawn into EDTA-treated Vacutainer tubes. Ficoll-Paque density-gradient centrifugation was used to isolate PBMCs, with at least 6.5 million per sample. Total RNA was extracted from PBMCs with Trizol reagent, with at least 5 micrograms obtained per sample. The percentages of naive CD45RAhigh/CD27high T cells were determined by flow cytometry on a PBMC aliquot from every donor.

Library preparation used 5' RACE. Reads for this sample came from an Illumina HiSeq 2500. The second PCR ran for roughly 7 to 12 cycles and used a J-beta primer mix along with a sample-barcoded 5' primer. A unique molecular identifier was introduced onto each TCR beta cDNA molecule by a template-switch 5' adaptor carrying 12 random nucleotides. Each sample yielded at least 2.5 million CDR3-containing paired-end reads. All of the RNA was converted into first-strand cDNA using the Mint cDNA synthesis kit, with a TRBC-specific oligonucleotide serving as the primer. All cDNA was treated with uracil-DNA glycosylase and then went through a first 18-cycle PCR with the universal primers M1SS and BC2_uni_R. The original pipeline was this. For normalization, 1 million high-quality reads, each with a distinct molecular identifier, were randomly selected from each sample. Instead of being binned into consensus sequences, reads that shared molecular identifiers were thrown out. MiTCR, with a Q25 quality threshold and the strictest error-elimination algorithm, was used for CDR3 identification, clonotype clustering and error correction. A nonparametric unseen species model with Euler transformation was used to estimate a lower bound on total TCR beta diversity. TCRdb reran the public reads through fastp at Q25 and MiXCR, keeping productive beta chains. Each entry is one CDR3 protein sequence, shown with its most common DNA and genes. Clone size and V and J calls follow TCRdb, not the original study. The sample profile shows about 1.6 million distinct CDR3 sequences; approximately 32% of them were found once. Approximately 10% of the sample rests with the top ten.

This TCR was sampled from a woman aged 25 to 39 in good health. Recombination linked TRBV6-2 or TRBV6-3 to TRBJ2-2, with 10 central nucleotides matching TRBD2. The sequencing input was blood. The DNA is as follows: TGTGCCACCCGTGGGCTAGCGGGAGAGAACACCGGGGAGCTGTTTTTT. It is translated as CATRGLAGENTGELFF.